These 31 T cell receptor beta chains were all obtained from the same sample, sequenced in a study of T cells in Graves' hyperthyroidism and ophthalmopathy. Amplification yielded TCR beta CDR3 regions, with RNA transcripts as the source. RT-PCR in the first round (using the HTBI primer set) targeted the TCR CDR3. MiXCR was run by TCRdb on the multiplex PCR reads, yielding one entry per CDR3 protein. The table lists under 300,000 distinct CDR3 sequences, 13% of them singletons. The sequencing input was blood. These receptors came from a woman in her twenties or thirties with Graves' hyperthyroidism that later progressed to Graves' ophthalmopathy.

This clonotype occurred a few times. The rearrangement uses TRBV2 and TRBJ2-3; D remains ambiguous. CDR1 and CDR2 (germline): SNHLY, FYNNEI. The CDR3 extends over 14 amino acids. Trimming took 0 bases from V and 2 from J, leaving 6 bases between them. Here the CDR3 DNA reads TGTGCCAGCAGTGAAGCGGGGTCCACAGATACGCAGTATTTT. Translation: CASSEAGSTDTQYF.

The sample holds many counts of this clonotype. CDR3 protein: CASSFGSSYEQYF. DNA for the CDR3: TGTGCCAGCAGTTTTGGCTCCTCCTACGAGCAGTACTTC. The rearrangement links TRBV12-3 or TRBV12-4 to TRBJ2-7; D unresolved. V was shortened by 3 bases and J by 0 bases, with 6 bases between the two germline ends. This CDR3 region has 13 residues.

This clonotype was picked up many times. This chain links TRBV20-1 with TRBJ1-5; 12 bases match TRBD1. Looked up from germline, CDR1 is DFQATT and CDR2 is SNEGSKA (reference sequence). V lost 6 bases and J lost 7; bases outside the gene matches: 10. The CDR3 is made up of 15 amino acids. CDR3 loop: CSAGPGQGARQPQHF. The CDR3 DNA sequence: TGCAGTGCAGGGCCGGGACAGGGGGCGAGACAGCCCCAGCATTTT.

This clonotype was counted at least ten times. The rearrangement joins TRBV6-1 to TRBJ2-1; D is ambiguous. This CDR3 region has 14 residues. Trimming took 2 bases from V and 3 from J, leaving 8 bases between them. Germline V gene data show CDR1 as MNHNS and CDR2 as SASEGT. The CDR3 spells CASSERRFYNEQFF. The CDR3 coding sequence is TGTGCCAGCAGTGAACGGCGGTTCTACAATGAGCAGTTCTTC.

A few counts support this clonotype. This rearrangement joins TRBV19 to TRBJ2-7; tentative D call: TRBD2 (5 bases). The CDR3 has 15 amino acids. From germline, CDR1 is LNHDA and CDR2 SQIVND (reference sequence). Between the trimmed V and J ends, which lost 3 bases and 5 bases, there was a span of 17 bases. For the CDR3, the DNA is TGTGCCAGTAGTATCTATCTAGCAGAGGTCCACGAGCAGTACTTC. This translates into CASSIYLAEVHEQYF.

The chain has TRBV2 and TRBJ1-2, with 10 nucleotides matching TRBD1. This CDR3 spans 15 amino acids. J gave up 2 bases and V 5 bases, and 5 bases lay outside the gene matches. The germline CDR1 and CDR2 sequences are SNHLY and FYNNEI. The CDR3 reads CASSYGQGGNYGYTF. Here the CDR3 DNA reads TGTGCCAGCAGTTACGGACAGGGGGGAAACTATGGCTACACCTTC.

CDR3 nucleotide sequence: TGTGCCAGCAGTTTAGAGACAGGGGGCAATGAGCAGTTCTTC. This codes for CASSLETGGNEQFF. The chain joins TRBV27 to TRBJ2-1, with 9 bases matching TRBD1. Germline-derived CDR1 and CDR2 are MNHEY and SMNVEV (reference sequence). Trimming cost V 2 bases and J 6 bases; bases outside gene matches: 2. The CDR3 runs to 14 residues.

This clonotype was seen ten or more times. The rearrangement uses TRBV6-1 and TRBJ2-5, with 9 bases matching TRBD1. The CDR3 totals 14 residues. From germline, CDR1 is MNHNS and CDR2 SASEGT. With 5 bases clipped from V and 1 base from J, the junction kept 2 bases outside the gene matches. The CDR3 spells CASSLTGGQETQYF. As DNA, the CDR3 is TGTGCCAGCAGTTTGACAGGGGGCCAAGAGACCCAGTACTTC.

The sample holds many counts of this clonotype. CDR3 sequence: CASSLAGSADTQYF. The CDR3, as DNA: TGCGCCAGCAGCTTGGCCGGTAGCGCTGATACGCAGTATTTT. The rearrangement uses TRBV5-1 and TRBJ2-3; tentatively, D is TRBD2 (5 bases). CDR1 is SGHRS, CDR2 YFSETQ, per germline. V lost 0 bases, J lost 6 bases, and 11 bases lay in between. The CDR3 has 14 amino acids.

This clonotype has ten or more counts. The V call is TRBV7-8, the J call TRBJ2-7, with 10 positions matching TRBD2. Trimming removed 5 bases from V and 0 bases from J; junction bases left unmatched: 7. The CDR3 consists of 16 residues. Germline-derived CDR1 and CDR2 are SGHVS and FQNEAQ. The CDR3 region has the DNA TGTGCCAGCAGCCAGAGCGGGAGGGTGAGCTCCTACGAGCAGTACTTC. Protein: CASSQSGRVSSYEQYF.

This rearrangement joins TRBV5-4 to TRBJ2-7; D ambiguous. Trimming shortened V by 2 bases and J by 0 bases, and 9 bases separated the two germline ends. The CDR3 runs 14 residues. CDR1 and CDR2 (germline): SGHNT, YYREEE (reference sequence). CDR3 protein: CASSLTPSSYEQYF. CDR3 nucleotide sequence: TGTGCCAGCAGCTTAACCCCGAGCTCCTACGAGCAGTACTTC.

In this sample, this clonotype turned up many times. The J gene is TRBJ2-7, the V gene TRBV27; D perhaps matches TRBD1 (6 bases). V was shortened by 4 bases and J by 3 bases, with 13 bases between the two germline ends. CDR3 length: 14 residues. Per the germline V gene, CDR1 is MNHEY and CDR2 is SMNVEV (reference sequence). As DNA, the CDR3 is TGTGCCAGCAGTTCCGACAGGACTTACTACGAGCAGTACTTC. Its protein product is CASSSDRTYYEQYF.

This clonotype was seen many times. This chain uses TRBV11-2 with TRBJ2-4, with 12 bases aligning to TRBD2. The CDR3 totals 19 residues. V trimming: 3 bases; J trimming: 6 bases; junction bases outside the gene matches: 15. Germline V gene data show CDR1 as SGHAT and CDR2 as FQNNGV. DNA of the CDR3: TGTGCCAGCAGCTTGACTAGCGGGAGAGGGGGGCTTCGTGGAAACATTCAGTACTTC. Residues: CASSLTSGRGGLRGNIQYF.

This clonotype appeared many times. The chain recombines TRBV20-1 with TRBJ2-7; 10 nucleotides line up with TRBD2. This CDR3 has 15 residues. Trimming at V came to 5 bases and at J to 6 bases, leaving 13 bases not matched to a gene. Germline CDR1 is DFQATT and CDR2 is SNEGSKA (reference sequence). The CDR3 DNA sequence: TGCAGTGCTCAGGGTCTAGCGGGGGAGGCGAGCGAGCAGTACTTC. Translation gives CSAQGLAGEASEQYF.

This clonotype was counted ten times or more. V and J are TRBV2 and TRBJ1-2, with D possibly being TRBD1 (5 bases). CDR1 is SNHLY and CDR2 is FYNNEI in the germline V gene. The CDR3 extends over 14 amino acids. The V gene lost 7 bases and the J gene lost 3 bases, with 15 bases spanning the gap. The CDR3 here is CASTLTGGDYGYTF. In nucleotides, the CDR3 is TGTGCCAGCACCCTTACGGGAGGGGACTATGGCTACACCTTC.

This clonotype has at least ten counts. The chain links TRBV6-1 to TRBJ1-2, with 7 bases aligning to TRBD1. CDR3 length: 12 residues. The V gene's germline CDR1 is MNHNS and CDR2 SASEGT. With 10 bases clipped from V and 1 base from J, the junction kept 3 bases outside the gene matches. The CDR3 loop reads CATRQGNYGYTF. In DNA form, the CDR3 reads TGTGCCACCAGACAGGGTAACTATGGCTACACCTTC.

The chain links TRBV7-2 to TRBJ2-4; maybe TRBD2 (5 bases). Germline V lookup: CDR1 SGHTA, CDR2 FQGNSA. This CDR3 is built from 14 residues. V was pared by 4 bases and J by 10 bases, with 17 bases between. Here the CDR3 reads CASSSPGRGIIQYF. The CDR3, as DNA: TGTGCCAGCAGCTCCCCCGGGCGAGGGATTATTCAGTACTTC.

The genes are TRBV9 and TRBJ2-6, with unresolved D. V was clipped by 3 bases and J by 5 bases, with 9 bases between them. Germline V gives CDR1 SGDLS, CDR2 YYNGEE. The CDR3 has 14 amino acids. This CDR3 is CASSAPHRANVLTF. The CDR3 DNA reads TGTGCCAGCAGCGCCCCTCATCGGGCCAACGTCCTGACTTTC.

In this sample, this clonotype turned up many times. The gene calls are TRBV24-1 and TRBJ2-2; a weak D match, TRBD2 (5 bases). V lost 4 bases, J lost 5 bases, and 22 bases lay in between. Germline V gene lookup returns CDR1 KGHDR and CDR2 SFDVKD. The CDR3 is 18 amino acids. The DNA of the CDR3 is TGTGCCACCAGTGAATTCCCTCTATCGGGAAAGGAAACCGGGGAGCTGTTTTTT. This codes for CATSEFPLSGKETGELFF.

This clonotype was detected ten times or more. The chain carries TRBV20-1 and TRBJ2-3, with 10 nucleotides matching TRBD2. Per the germline V gene, CDR1 is DFQATT and CDR2 is SNEGSKA (reference sequence). V shed 3 bases and J 4 bases; nucleotides not matched to a gene: 10. CDR3 length equals 16 residues. This CDR3 reads CSARSTSGREADTQYF. The CDR3 DNA reads as TGCAGTGCTAGGTCTACGAGCGGGAGGGAGGCAGATACGCAGTATTTT.

Ten or more counts support this clonotype. This chain links TRBV29-1 with TRBJ2-3, with D possibly TRBD1 on 5 matching bases. The CDR3 loop spans 14 amino acids. The germline V and J ends were trimmed by 4 bases and 2 bases, with 13 bases remaining between them. Germline-derived CDR1 and CDR2 are SQVTM and ANQGSEA. The DNA of the CDR3 is TGCAGCGTTGTAGGCAGGGAATCCACAGATACGCAGTATTTT. Protein product: CSVVGRESTDTQYF.

This clonotype was counted ten times or more. This chain uses TRBV10-3 with TRBJ2-7, with TRBD1 identical over 10 bases. The germline gives CDR1 ENHRY, CDR2 SYGVKD. CDR3 length equals 16 residues. This CDR3 is CTTAHPGQGRVGEQYF. In DNA form, the CDR3 reads TGTACCACCGCCCACCCGGGACAGGGGCGCGTCGGTGAGCAGTACTTC.

This clonotype appeared once. This clone may be a read error of a much larger clone one base away. The CDR3 DNA reads as TGTACCAGCAGCGTAGATGGGGGAGCTAATGAAAAACTGTTTTTT. It translates to CTSSVDGGANEKLFF. The chain joins TRBV9 to TRBJ1-4; possibly TRBD1 for D (5 bases). Germline V CDR1 and CDR2: SGDLS, YYNGEE. CDR3 length: 15 residues. Variable domain in full (rest from reference TRBV9 and TRBJ1-4): DSGVTQTPKHLITATGQRVTLRCSPRSGDLSVYWYQQSLDQGLQFLIQYYNGEERAKGNILERFSAQQFPDLHSELNLSSLELGDSALYFCTSSVDGGANEKLFFGSGTQLSVL.

The sample holds many counts of this clonotype. This sequence joins TRBV5-1 and TRBJ2-7; D gene uncertain. Germline V gene sequence: CDR1 SGHRS, CDR2 YFSETQ. Trimming left V 0 bases short and J 3 bases short, with 10 bases between. The CDR3 has 14 residues. As DNA, the CDR3 is TGCGCCAGCAGCTTGGTCTCCGGGTTCTACGAGCAGTACTTC. Amino acids: CASSLVSGFYEQYF.

Of note for this clonotype: A much larger clone lies one base from this, so it may be a read error. The chain links TRBV7-9 to TRBJ1-4, with D perhaps matching TRBD1 (5 bases). The CDR3 contains 16 residues. The germline CDR1 and CDR2 sequences are SEHNR and FQNEAQ (reference sequence). The CDR3 spells CPSSGGLQATNEKLFF. CDR3 bases: TGTCCCAGCAGTGGAGGGTTACAGGCCACTAATGAAAAACTGTTTTTT.

The chain links TRBV9 to TRBJ1-1; no reliable D call. Germline CDR1 is SGDLS and CDR2 is YYNGEE. V was pared by 1 base and J by 6 bases, with 13 bases between. The CDR3 runs 14 residues. The DNA of the CDR3 is TGTGCCAGCAGCGTACAGCCCGCCACCCCTGAAGCTTTCTTT. Its protein product is CASSVQPATPEAFF.

This clonotype has a count of ten or more. The CDR3 bases are TGTGCCAGCAGTTACGAGTCGAATGAGCAGTTCTTC. This gives the protein CASSYESNEQFF. The chain has TRBV6-2 or TRBV6-3 and TRBJ2-1; D gene unclear. The CDR3 is made up of 12 amino acids. Germline CDR1 reads MNHEY; CDR2 reads SVGEGT. V was clipped by 2 bases and J by 7 bases, with 6 bases between them.

The CDR3 DNA follows: TGCAGTGCTAAGCCGACAGGCCCTAATGAAAAACTGTTTTTT. Translation: CSAKPTGPNEKLFF. The rearrangement links TRBV20-1 to TRBJ1-4, with a tentative D call TRBD1 (6 bases). Germline V gene data show CDR1 as DFQATT and CDR2 as SNEGSKA (reference sequence). CDR3 length equals 14 residues. V was shortened by 4 bases and J by 3 bases, with 12 bases between the two germline ends.

This clonotype was seen at least ten times. The chain has TRBV9 and TRBJ2-5; 9 nucleotides line up with TRBD2. Germline lookup yields CDR1 SGDLS and CDR2 YYNGEE. This CDR3 spans 15 amino acids. The V gene end was trimmed by 6 bases and the J gene end by 2 bases; junction bases not matched to a gene: 8. As DNA, the CDR3 is TGTGCCAGCACCCTTAGCGGGAGCCATCAAGAGACCCAGTACTTC. It encodes CASTLSGSHQETQYF.

This clonotype has at least ten counts. V usage is TRBV11-2 and J usage is TRBJ2-5; no definite D call. Germline V gene data show CDR1 as SGHAT and CDR2 as FQNNGV. This CDR3 has 13 amino acids. V was trimmed by 2 bases and J by 1 base, leaving 5 bases between them. DNA for the CDR3: TGTGCCAGCAGCTTACTGGTCCAAGAGACCCAGTACTTC. Amino acid sequence: CASSLLVQETQYF. The full variable domain, its missing parts supplied by reference TRBV11-2 and TRBJ2-5, is EAGVAQSPRYKIIEKRQSVAFWCNPISGHATLYWYQQILGQGPKLLIQFQNNGVVDDSQLPKDRFSAERLKGVDSTLKIQPAKLEDSAVYLCASSLLVQETQYFGPGTRLLVL.

This clonotype was counted many times. The V and J genes are TRBV18 and TRBJ1-1; weak D call: TRBD1 (6 bases). This CDR3 contains 15 residues. Germline assignment: CDR1 KGHSH and CDR2 LQKENI. With 6 bases removed from V and 1 base from J, the gap between germline ends came to 15 bases. The CDR3: CASSTATGSNTEAFF. CDR3 sequence (DNA): TGTGCCAGCTCTACTGCAACAGGGTCGAACACTGAAGCTTTCTTT.